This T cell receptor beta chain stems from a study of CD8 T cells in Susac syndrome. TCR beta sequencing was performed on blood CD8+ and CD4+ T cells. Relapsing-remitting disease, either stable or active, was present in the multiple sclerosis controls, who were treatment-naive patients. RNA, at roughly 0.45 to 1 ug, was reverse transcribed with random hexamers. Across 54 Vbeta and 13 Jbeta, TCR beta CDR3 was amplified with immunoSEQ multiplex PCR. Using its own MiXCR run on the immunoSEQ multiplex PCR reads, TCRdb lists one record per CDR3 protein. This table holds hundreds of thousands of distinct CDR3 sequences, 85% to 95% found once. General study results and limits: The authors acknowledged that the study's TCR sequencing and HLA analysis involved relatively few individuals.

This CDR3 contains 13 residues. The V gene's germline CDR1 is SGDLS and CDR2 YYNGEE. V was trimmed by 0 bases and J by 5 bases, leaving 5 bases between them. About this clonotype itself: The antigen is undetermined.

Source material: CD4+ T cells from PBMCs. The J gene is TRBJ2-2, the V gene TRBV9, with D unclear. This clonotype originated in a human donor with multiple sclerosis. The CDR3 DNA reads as TGTGCCAGCAGCGTAGTACAGACCGGGGAGCTGTTTTTT. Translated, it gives CASSVVQTGELFF.